The entry that follows covers one T cell receptor (beta chain) sequence. Recruitment covered about 25 US areas and drew participants whose ages spanned about 18 to 100 years. This sample was included in a study of blood T cell repertoires in COVID-19. For the study at large: Acute and convalescent COVID-19 samples came from the United States, Italy and Spain.

Authors' data handling: For nucleated cells, counts were estimated from reference gene primer amplification. TCRdb keeps only in-frame clones here, not all; method: immunoSEQ multiplex PCR. The V and J calls and clone size are taken from that table; D and trimming were inferred from the DNA. The table lists 300,000 to 400,000 clones, approximately 83% of them singletons. The sequence was collected from a middle-aged woman with acute COVID-19. The specimen sequenced was PBMCs or T cells enriched from blood (not recorded which).

The chain's CDR3 is CASSVRQTPGNTIYF. DNA of the CDR3: TGTGCCAGCAGCGTACGACAGACTCCTGGAAACACCATATATTTT. The chain recombines TRBV7-8 with TRBJ1-3, with D possibly being TRBD1 (5 bases). V was cut by 5 bases and J by 2 bases, with 13 bases left in between. CDR1 and CDR2 from the germline V gene are SGHVS and FQNEAQ. CDR3 length: 15 residues.